Included here is one TCR beta chain sequence, with context. Germline lookup yields CDR1 MNHNY and CDR2 SVGAGI (reference sequence). Trimming took off 5 bases at V and 2 bases at J, with 9 bases between the two ends. This CDR3 has 13 amino acids. Data came from immunoSEQ multiplex PCR; TCRdb stores just in-frame clones and leaves some out. The sample comprises 60,000 to 65,000 clones, around 85% of which are singletons, and 4.5% to 5.5% rests with the top ten. The entry originates in a study of technical replicates of blood from a handful of donors. The receptor was isolated from a human donor in good health. Some clones in this sample may be carry-over from other donors' samples. The V and J genes are TRBV6-6 and TRBJ2-5; D might be TRBD2 (5 bases). Source material: PBMCs. This CDR3 is CASSPGKQETQYF. CDR3 coding DNA: TGTGCCAGCAGTCCGGGAAAACAAGAGACCCAGTACTTC.